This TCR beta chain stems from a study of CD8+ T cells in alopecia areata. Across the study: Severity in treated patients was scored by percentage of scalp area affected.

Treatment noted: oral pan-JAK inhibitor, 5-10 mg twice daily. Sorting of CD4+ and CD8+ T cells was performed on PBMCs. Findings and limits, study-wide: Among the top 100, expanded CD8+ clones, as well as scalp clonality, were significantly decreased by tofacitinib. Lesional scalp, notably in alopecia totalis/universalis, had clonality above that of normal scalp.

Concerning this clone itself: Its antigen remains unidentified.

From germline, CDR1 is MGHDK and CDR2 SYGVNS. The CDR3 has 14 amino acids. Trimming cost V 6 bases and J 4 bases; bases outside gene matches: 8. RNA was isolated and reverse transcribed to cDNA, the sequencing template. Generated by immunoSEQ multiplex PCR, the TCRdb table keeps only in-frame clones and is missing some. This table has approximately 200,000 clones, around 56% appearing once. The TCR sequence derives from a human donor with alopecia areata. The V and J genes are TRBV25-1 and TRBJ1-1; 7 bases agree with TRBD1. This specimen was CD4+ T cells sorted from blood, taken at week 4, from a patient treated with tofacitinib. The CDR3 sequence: CASSQTGSGTEAFF. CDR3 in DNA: TGTGCCAGCAGCCAGACAGGGTCGGGCACTGAAGCTTTCTTT. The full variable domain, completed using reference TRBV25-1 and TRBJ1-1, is EADIYQTPRYLVIGTGKKITLECSQTMGHDKMYWYQQDPGMELHLIHYSYGVNSTEKGDLSSESTVSRIRTEHFPLTLESARPSHTSQYLCASSQTGSGTEAFFGQGTRLTVV.